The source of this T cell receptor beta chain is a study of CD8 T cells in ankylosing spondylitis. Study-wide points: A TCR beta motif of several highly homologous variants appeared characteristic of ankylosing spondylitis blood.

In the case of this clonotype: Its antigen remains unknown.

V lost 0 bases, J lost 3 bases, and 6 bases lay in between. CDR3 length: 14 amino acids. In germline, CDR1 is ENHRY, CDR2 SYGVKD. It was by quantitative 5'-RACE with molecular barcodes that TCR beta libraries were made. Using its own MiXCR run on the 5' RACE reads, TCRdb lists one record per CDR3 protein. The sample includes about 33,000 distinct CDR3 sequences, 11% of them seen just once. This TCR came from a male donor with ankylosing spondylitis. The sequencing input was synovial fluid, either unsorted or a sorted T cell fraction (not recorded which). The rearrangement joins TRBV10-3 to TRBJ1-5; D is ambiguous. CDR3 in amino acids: CAISESGLNQPQHF. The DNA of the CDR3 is TGTGCCATCAGTGAGTCGGGTCTCAATCAGCCCCAGCATTTT.